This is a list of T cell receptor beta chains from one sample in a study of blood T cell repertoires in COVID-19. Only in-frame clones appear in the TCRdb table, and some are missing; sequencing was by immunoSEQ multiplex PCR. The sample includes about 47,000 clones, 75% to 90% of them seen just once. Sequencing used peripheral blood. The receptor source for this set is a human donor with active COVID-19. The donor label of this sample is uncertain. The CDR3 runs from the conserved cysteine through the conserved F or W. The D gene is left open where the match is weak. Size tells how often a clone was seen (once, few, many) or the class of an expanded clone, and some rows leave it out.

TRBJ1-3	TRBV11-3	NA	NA	TGTGCCAGCAGCCCCGTCCGGGGAGCACCCGCTGGAAACACCATATATTTT	CASSPVRGAPAGNTIYF
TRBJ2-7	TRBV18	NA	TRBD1	TGTGCCAGCTCCCAGGGGGACAGGGGGTCCTACGAGCAGTACTTC	CASSQGDRGSYEQYF
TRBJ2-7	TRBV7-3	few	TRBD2	TGTGCCAGCAGTTTAGCGGGGGGAATCTACGAGCAGTACTTC	CASSLAGGIYEQYF
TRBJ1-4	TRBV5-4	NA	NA	TGTGCCAGCAGCCTCGTGCCGGGTGAAAAACTGTTTTTT	CASSLVPGEKLFF
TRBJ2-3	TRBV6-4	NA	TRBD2	TGTGCCAGCAGTGAGCGGGGGGGCACAGATACGCAGTATTTT	CASSERGGTDTQYF
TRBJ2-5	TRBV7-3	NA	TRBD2	TGTGCCAGCAGCTCATCCCCTAGCGGCGGGGAGACCCAGTACTTC	CASSSSPSGGETQYF
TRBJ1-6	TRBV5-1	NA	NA	TGCGCCAGCAGCGGAGGCAATTCACCCCTCCACTTT	CASSGGNSPLHF
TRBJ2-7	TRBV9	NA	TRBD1	TGTGCCAGCAGCCCCCGACAGGGCTCCTACGAGCAGTACTTC	CASSPRQGSYEQYF
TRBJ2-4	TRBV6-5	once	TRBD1	TGTGCCAGCAGATTGACAGGGGACGCCAAAAACATTCAGTACTTC	CASRLTGDAKNIQYF
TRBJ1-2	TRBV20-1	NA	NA	TGCAGTGCCAGGCAGGATTATGGCTACACCTTC	CSARQDYGYTF
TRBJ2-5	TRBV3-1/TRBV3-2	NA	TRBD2	TGTGCCAGCATTCCGGGTAGACTAGCATGGCAAGAGACCCAGTACTTC	CASIPGRLAWQETQYF
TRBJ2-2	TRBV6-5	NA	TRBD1	TGTGCCAGCAGTCGAGGGACAGGGAACACCGGGGAGCTGTTTTTT	CASSRGTGNTGELFF
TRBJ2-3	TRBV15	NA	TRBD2	TGTGCCACCAGCAAAGGGATGGCGGGGGGGCCGGTCACAGATACGCAGTATTTT	CATSKGMAGGPVTDTQYF